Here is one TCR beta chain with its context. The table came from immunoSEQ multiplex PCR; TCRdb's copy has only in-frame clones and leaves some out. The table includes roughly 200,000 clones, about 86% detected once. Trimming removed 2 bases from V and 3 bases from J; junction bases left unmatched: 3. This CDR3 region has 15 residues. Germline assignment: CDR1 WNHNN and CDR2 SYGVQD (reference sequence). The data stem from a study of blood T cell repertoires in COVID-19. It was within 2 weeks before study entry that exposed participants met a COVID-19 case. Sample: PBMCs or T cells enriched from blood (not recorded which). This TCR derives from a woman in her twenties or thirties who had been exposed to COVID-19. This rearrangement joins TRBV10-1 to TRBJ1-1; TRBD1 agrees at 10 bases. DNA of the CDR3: TGCGCCAGCAGTGAGACCGGACAGGGGGACACTGAAGCTTTCTTT. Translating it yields CASSETGQGDTEAFF.